These 30 T cell receptor beta chains share one sample of origin, sequenced in a study of shared clonotypes between healthy human individuals. Libraries were prepared by immunoSEQ multiplex PCR; TCRdb keeps only in-frame clonotypes and omits some of them. The profile shows 2,500,000 or so clones, approximately 94% of them singletons. Source material: naive CD4+ T cells from PBMCs. Subset described: CD45RA+ positively selected. Source of these receptors: a young man in good health. Some clones in this sample may be carry-over from other donors' samples.

The rearrangement links TRBV2 to TRBJ1-4; D is possibly TRBD1 (6 bases). V shed 2 bases and J shed 8 bases, with 12 bases lying between them. There are 14 residues in the CDR3. Germline assignment: CDR1 SNHLY and CDR2 FYNNEI. The chain's CDR3 is CASSETGFGEKLFF. The DNA for the CDR3 is TGTGCCAGCAGTGAAACAGGGTTCGGAGAAAAACTGTTTTTT.

V gene TRBV30 combines with J gene TRBJ1-1, with 7 bases that match TRBD1. Looked up from germline, CDR1 is GTSNPN and CDR2 is SVGIG (reference sequence). The ends lost 6 bases at V and 7 bases at J; junction bases unmatched: 8. CDR3 length equals 12 residues. The CDR3 sequence is CACPGRQGEAFF. The DNA of the CDR3 is TGTGCCTGCCCCGGACGACAGGGTGAAGCTTTCTTT.

The V and J genes are TRBV7-3 and TRBJ2-3, with D possibly matching TRBD2 (5 bases). This CDR3 spans 14 amino acids. The V gene lost 5 bases and the J gene lost 2 bases, with 11 bases spanning the gap. Germline CDR1 SGHTA, CDR2 FQGTGA. In DNA form, the CDR3 reads TGTGCCAGCAGCCCCCACCGGGACACAGATACGCAGTATTTT. As protein: CASSPHRDTDTQYF.

The chain recombines TRBV29-1 with TRBJ1-3; unclear D gene. Trimming removed 4 bases from V and 0 bases from J, with 7 bases in between. Germline V gene lookup returns CDR1 SQVTM and CDR2 ANQGSEA. The CDR3 has 13 residues. This CDR3 is CSVAADSGNTIYF. The CDR3 DNA sequence: TGCAGCGTTGCGGCTGACTCTGGAAACACCATATATTTT.

The DNA for the CDR3 is TGCAGCGTTCGACTAGCGGGAAGAATCTCCTACAATGAGCAGTTCTTC. Encoded protein: CSVRLAGRISYNEQFF. The rearrangement links TRBV29-1 to TRBJ2-1; 11 nucleotides line up with TRBD2. This CDR3 has 16 amino acids. In germline, CDR1 is SQVTM, CDR2 ANQGSEA. Germline trimming cut 5 bases from V and 0 bases from J; bases unmatched to any gene: 6.

The chain employs TRBV7-3 and TRBJ2-1, with D possibly being TRBD1 or TRBD2 (5 bases each). Germline V gene data show CDR1 as SGHTA and CDR2 as FQGTGA. CDR3 length: 17 residues. Trimming left V 0 bases short and J 1 base short, with 13 bases between. CDR3 nucleotide sequence: TGTGCCAGCAGCTTAACGTTTGGGGGTAGTTCCTACAATGAGCAGTTCTTC. The encoded protein is CASSLTFGGSSYNEQFF. The full variable domain, its missing parts supplied by reference TRBV7-3 and TRBJ2-1, is GAGVSQTPSNKVTEKGKYVELRCDPISGHTALYWYRQSLGQGPEFLIYFQGTGAADDSGLPNDRFFAVRPEGSVSTLKIQRTERGDSAVYLCASSLTFGGSSYNEQFFGPGTRLTVL.

This chain connects TRBV15 to TRBJ2-7; TRBD2 aligns across 9 bases. This CDR3 has 16 residues. Germline trimming cut 2 bases from V and 4 bases from J; bases unmatched to any gene: 9. The germline V gene encodes CDR1 LNHNV and CDR2 YYDKDF (reference sequence). This CDR3 reads CATSRPRASGTYEQYF. The DNA for the CDR3 is TGTGCCACCAGCAGACCCAGGGCTAGCGGGACTTACGAGCAGTACTTC.

The chain is built from TRBV6-6 and TRBJ1-1; 9 bases are a match to TRBD1. Germline V gene lookup returns CDR1 MNHNY and CDR2 SVGAGI (reference sequence). There are 16 residues in the CDR3. The junction had 5 bases not matched to a gene; V was cut back by 0 bases and J by 3 bases. The CDR3 DNA is TGTGCCAGCAGTTACTCGAAGAGGACAGGGGACACTGAAGCTTTCTTT. Encoded protein: CASSYSKRTGDTEAFF.

The V gene is TRBV11-2, the J gene TRBJ1-2, with D possibly matching TRBD1 (6 bases). V dropped 5 bases and J dropped 4 bases, with 14 bases sitting between them. The CDR3 sequence is 14 residues long. The germline V gene has CDR1 SGHAT and CDR2 FQNNGV. Here the CDR3 DNA reads TGTGCCAGCAGCGCCCAGACAGGCCTCTATGGCTACACCTTC. Translating gives CASSAQTGLYGYTF.

V and J are TRBV5-6 and TRBJ2-1; D is ambiguous. V gave up 4 bases and J gave up 9 bases, with 11 bases separating them. This CDR3 region has 12 residues. From germline, CDR1 is SGHDT and CDR2 YYEEEE. The CDR3: CASSRPIGEQFF. The CDR3 DNA reads TGTGCCAGCAGCCGCCCAATCGGTGAGCAGTTCTTC.

The chain employs TRBV11-3 and TRBJ2-1; D uncertain. V shed 4 bases and J shed 5 bases, with 6 bases lying between them. Per the germline V gene, CDR1 is SGHNT and CDR2 is YENEEA. This CDR3 spans 12 amino acids. The CDR3 region has the DNA TGTGCCAGCAGCTCCTACGACAATGAGCAGTTCTTC. Translating gives CASSSYDNEQFF.

This chain links TRBV2 with TRBJ2-1; TRBD1 agrees at 7 bases. This CDR3 has 12 residues. J gave up 4 bases and V 8 bases, and 2 bases lay outside the gene matches. The germline V gene encodes CDR1 SNHLY and CDR2 FYNNEI. The CDR3 bases are TGTGCCAGCTCGGGACAGTACAATGAGCAGTTCTTC. This translates into CASSGQYNEQFF.

This clone is a singleton in its sample. The chain employs TRBV6-5 and TRBJ2-7; 9 bases map to TRBD1. Germline V gene data show CDR1 as MNHEY and CDR2 as SVGAGI. With V trimmed by 5 bases and J by 6 bases, 8 bases remained unmatched. This CDR3 is 14 amino acids long. The CDR3, as DNA: TGTGCCAGCAGTATCGGGACAGGGACCTCCGAGCAGTACTTC. It yields the protein CASSIGTGTSEQYF.

This clone showed up just once. V is TRBV28 and J is TRBJ1-1, with D uncertain. CDR1 is MDHEN, CDR2 SYDVKM, per germline. Trimming took 1 base from V and 9 from J, leaving 9 bases between them. This CDR3 comprises 12 residues. In DNA, the CDR3 is TGTGCCAGCAGTTTATCGATATTCCAAGCTTTCTTT. Translation: CASSLSIFQAFF.

The chain recombines TRBV5-4 with TRBJ1-1, with TRBD1 matching 9 bases. In germline, CDR1 is SGHNT, CDR2 YYREEE (reference sequence). The junction had 3 bases not matched to a gene; V was cut back by 5 bases and J by 1 base. The CDR3 consists of 14 residues. The CDR3 DNA is TGTGCCAGCAGGGGACAGGGAACGAACACTGAAGCTTTCTTT. It translates to CASRGQGTNTEAFF.

About this clone itself: The same CDR3 can be traced to other DNA sequences in this sample. The chain carries TRBV5-4 and TRBJ2-1; TRBD2 aligns across 7 bases. The CDR3 totals 15 residues. V was clipped by 3 bases and J by 0 bases; unmatched bases: 3. Germline CDR1 is SGHNT and CDR2 is YYREEE (reference sequence). Here the CDR3 DNA reads TGTGCCAGCAGCTCTAGCGGAGACTCCTACAATGAGCAGTTCTTC. This translates into CASSSSGDSYNEQFF.

Details on this clone: Other nucleotide sequences from this sample produce the same CDR3. The rearrangement joins TRBV9 to TRBJ2-3, with 9 bases identical to TRBD2. J lost 4 bases, V lost 0 bases, and 3 bases had no gene match. The CDR3 runs to 15 residues. CDR1 is SGDLS, CDR2 YYNGEE, per germline. DNA of the CDR3: TGTGCCAGCAGCGTAGGAGTAGCGGGAGCAGATACGCAGTATTTT. Protein: CASSVGVAGADTQYF.

This rearrangement joins TRBV30 to TRBJ1-6, with D possibly matching TRBD1 (5 bases). V was clipped by 2 bases and J by 0 bases, with 11 bases between them. In germline, CDR1 is GTSNPN, CDR2 SVGIG (reference sequence). The CDR3 has 16 residues. The CDR3 DNA reads TGTGCCTGGAGTCGCCCAGGGAGCTCCTATAATTCACCCCTCCACTTT. Protein sequence: CAWSRPGSSYNSPLHF.

The rearrangement uses TRBV2 and TRBJ2-2; D is possibly TRBD2 (5 bases). The CDR3 loop spans 11 amino acids. Trimming took off 8 bases at V and 7 bases at J, with 8 bases between the two ends. Germline loops: CDR1 SNHLY, CDR2 FYNNEI. The CDR3 protein is CASRRIGELFF. CDR3 sequence (DNA): TGTGCCAGCCGGAGGATCGGGGAGCTGTTTTTT.

This chain uses TRBV2 with TRBJ2-1, with 14 positions matching TRBD2. The CDR3 contains 19 residues. Trimming took 5 bases from V and 0 from J; bases not matched to a gene: 9. Germline CDR1 reads SNHLY; CDR2 reads FYNNEI. The chain's CDR3 is CASSLTSGRALGSYNEQFF. The CDR3 nucleotides read TGTGCCAGCAGTTTGACTAGCGGGAGGGCCCTCGGCTCCTACAATGAGCAGTTCTTC.

The chain couples TRBV2 to TRBJ2-5, with TRBD1 identical over 7 bases. V was clipped by 6 bases and J by 5 bases; unmatched bases: 3. CDR1 and CDR2 from the germline V gene are SNHLY and FYNNEI. There are 12 residues in the CDR3. This CDR3 is CASSLQGETQYF. CDR3 sequence (DNA): TGTGCCAGCAGCCTACAGGGGGAGACCCAGTACTTC.

J is TRBJ2-7 and V is TRBV5-1, with TRBD1 matching 9 bases. V dropped 3 bases and J dropped 2; count of bases not matched to a gene: 9. This CDR3 comprises 16 residues. Germline CDR1 reads SGHRS; CDR2 reads YFSETQ. CDR3 sequence (DNA): TGCGCCAGCAGCTCCCTTGGGACAGGGTGGGCCTACGAGCAGTACTTC. The encoded protein is CASSSLGTGWAYEQYF.

The genes are TRBV10-1 and TRBJ2-5, with 11 bases aligning to TRBD1. The germline gives CDR1 WNHNN, CDR2 SYGVQD (reference sequence). The CDR3 totals 15 residues. The V segment lost 4 bases and the J segment 4 bases; nucleotides outside the gene matches: 5. For the CDR3, the DNA is TGCGCCAGCAGTGGATCGGACAGGGGGCGAGAGACCCAGTACTTC. Protein: CASSGSDRGRETQYF.

As concerns this clone: This sample also contains other DNA sequences that code for the same CDR3. The chain couples TRBV28 to TRBJ1-2; possible D gene TRBD1, 5 bases. The CDR3 spans 13 residues. V lost 4 bases and J lost 2, with 8 bases in between. Looked up from germline, CDR1 is MDHEN and CDR2 is SYDVKM. The CDR3 spells CASSSGRNYGYTF. The CDR3 coding sequence is TGTGCCAGCAGTTCGGGACGGAACTATGGCTACACCTTC.

This clone was observed a single time. The chain couples TRBV4-1 to TRBJ1-2, with D hard to call. CDR1 is MGHRA, CDR2 YSYEKL, per germline. The CDR3 runs to 14 residues. The germline V and J ends were trimmed by 5 bases and 3 bases, with 13 bases remaining between them. The CDR3 region is CASSDPGWDYGYTF. CDR3 DNA: TGCGCCAGCAGCGACCCGGGATGGGACTATGGCTACACCTTC.

CDR3 sequence reads: CASSLDRVPKNIQYF. CDR3 DNA sequence: TGTGCCAGCAGTTTGGACAGGGTTCCTAAAAACATTCAGTACTTC. The chain recombines TRBV27 with TRBJ2-4; TRBD1 agrees at 8 bases. The V gene end was trimmed by 3 bases and the J gene end by 4 bases; junction bases not matched to a gene: 5. The CDR3 is 15 residues long. Germline V gene data show CDR1 as MNHEY and CDR2 as SMNVEV (reference sequence).

The chain couples TRBV14 to TRBJ1-2; 7 bases fit TRBD1. V shed 1 base and J 2 bases; nucleotides not matched to a gene: 7. Germline V gives CDR1 SGHDN, CDR2 FVKESK. The CDR3 length is 16 residues. CDR3 sequence: CASSQAQGQRNYGYTF. In DNA form, the CDR3 reads TGTGCCAGCAGCCAAGCCCAGGGACAGCGAAACTATGGCTACACCTTC.

This clone was counted a single time. Other DNA sequences in this specimen translate into the identical CDR3. The gene calls are TRBV7-3 and TRBJ2-5; D is possibly TRBD2 (6 bases). This CDR3 comprises 13 residues. The V and J ends lost 2 bases and 2 bases respectively, with 6 bases between them. Germline V gives CDR1 SGHTA, CDR2 FQGTGA. The CDR3 DNA is TGTGCCAGCAGCTTAGGGGGGCAAGAGACCCAGTACTTC. Protein product: CASSLGGQETQYF.

The CDR3 loop reads CASRGLAVTDTQYF. The CDR3 nucleotides read TGTGCCAGCAGAGGACTAGCGGTCACAGATACGCAGTATTTT. The chain has TRBV2 and TRBJ2-3, with 10 nucleotides matching TRBD2. The CDR3 length is 14 residues. Trimming at V came to 6 bases and at J to 2 bases, leaving 2 bases not matched to a gene. The germline V gene encodes CDR1 SNHLY and CDR2 FYNNEI.

The chain uses TRBV7-9 and TRBJ2-1, with 9 positions matching TRBD1. The junction had 5 bases not matched to a gene; V was cut back by 5 bases and J by 3 bases. Germline V lookup: CDR1 SEHNR, CDR2 FQNEAQ (reference sequence). The CDR3 runs 15 residues. For the CDR3, the DNA is TGTGCCAGCAGCACCCGGGACAGGGACTACAATGAGCAGTTCTTC. It is translated as CASSTRDRDYNEQFF.